This T cell receptor beta chain stems from a study of blood T cell repertoires in COVID-19 (dated by TCRdb to about 2020). Turning to the overall study: Samples from collaborators originated in the United States, Italy and Spain and spanned both the acute and convalescent phases of COVID-19. A de-identified subject ID, COVID-19 status, age in years and sex were almost always included in the sample metadata. Where available, HLA class I and class II types were obtained from metadata supplied by the sample provider rather than from assay-based typing. The samples were drawn from two sources: the first 160 participants of the ongoing ImmuneRACE study, and 1,000 to 1,500 subjects contributed by 6 global collaborators. Deeply sampled blood TCRbeta repertoires from subjects exposed to, actively infected with, or recovered from COVID-19 were included in the dataset. The repertoires were released in a freely available public database intended as a resource for research on the immune response to SARS-CoV-2. The prospective study material was composed of cDNA or gDNA derived from T cells, B-cell-depleted T cells, or PBMCs.

A second Seattle source provided samples from volunteer blood donors who had recovered from COVID-19. Collaborating institutions collected whole blood in K2EDTA tubes following their own protocols. For TCRbeta analysis, collaborator samples were shipped as frozen whole blood, as isolated PBMCs, or as DNA extracted from either sample type. The full study reports these points: How much clinical and demographic metadata was included differed by source and by participant, and the metadata was provided uncurated.

TCRbeta CDR3 regions were amplified from genomic DNA using the immunoSEQ Assay, a bias-controlled multiplex PCR. Processing in the source paper ran as follows. Within the assay, amplification of reference gene primers was used to estimate how many nucleated cells each sample contained. To quantify the absolute abundance of each unique TCRbeta CDR3 rearrangement, sequence reads were collapsed and filtered. For each sample, productive Simpson clonality was calculated by taking the square root of Simpson's diversity index across productive rearrangements. Not all clones reach the TCRdb copy of this immuneACCESS table, which keeps in-frame sequences only. Checked studies attribute under half of the gap to unresolved V genes and leave the rest unexplained. V, J and clone size derive from that table, while D and trimming were established from the DNA sequence. The sample includes around 200,000 clones, with about 86% observed a single time. Approximately 6.2% of the sample rests with the top ten.

In the case of this clone: Its antigen remains undetermined. Base qualities were left out, and no much larger clone turns up one base away.

Based on the germline V gene (reference sequence), the CDR1 and CDR2 sequences are MNHEY and SMNVEV. A distance of 12 bases separates the germline ends of V and J, which lose 5 bases and 1 base respectively. From cysteine to phenylalanine, the CDR3 is 15 amino acids long. This entry keeps only the CDR3 DNA: 45 bases, framed from base 1. Material for sequencing was peripheral blood. The receptor was isolated from a man between 60 and 75 years old who had recovered from COVID-19. The chain employs TRBV27 and TRBJ1-5, with the D gene too uncertain to name. The CDR3 region: CASSGSRSSNQPQHF. In nucleotides, the sequence is TGTGCCAGCAGTGGGAGTAGGTCGAGCAATCAGCCCCAGCATTTT.